This TCR beta chain was profiled in a study of T cell clones after liver transplantation. Study-level background: Three of the eight recipients were HCV-positive; the rest had non-autoimmune, non-viral transplant indications. Samples came pre-transplant, pre-randomization before withdrawal, and post-randomization after withdrawal ended.

The CDR3 runs to 12 residues. V shed 2 bases and J shed 5 bases, with 7 bases lying between them. Germline lookup yields CDR1 SGHRS and CDR2 YFSETQ. Worth noting for this clone: The target antigen is unknown.

The table came from immunoSEQ multiplex PCR; TCRdb's copy has only in-frame clones and leaves some out. The table has 55,000 to 70,000 clones, over 90% seen once. Findings of the study overall: A larger donor-reactive than third-party decline suggested partial antigen-specific deletion.

The sequencing here drew on CD4+ T cells from blood, taken around 25 months after liver transplant. The rearrangement links TRBV5-1 to TRBJ2-5; TRBD2 is a possible D gene (6 bases). This clonotype was sampled from a human patient who received a liver transplant. Some T cells may be graft donor cells. Written as DNA, the CDR3 is TGCGCCAGCAGCTTAGCGGGTGAGACCCAGTACTTC. It is translated as CASSLAGETQYF.